The entry below describes one TCR beta chain. Germline-derived CDR1 and CDR2 are MNHEY and SVGAGI. The CDR3 extends over 15 amino acids. J gave up 5 bases and V 2 bases, and 7 bases lay outside the gene matches. The record originates from a study of blood T cell repertoires in COVID-19. Study-level background: Acute-phase and convalescent COVID-19 samples originated in the United States, Italy and Spain.

As handled by the study authors: The authors estimated nucleated cell counts from reference gene primer amplification. Sequencing used immunoSEQ multiplex PCR; TCRdb keeps in-frame clones, though not all of them. For V, J and clone size, that table is used; D and trimming come from the DNA. The sample records about 160,000 clones, approximately 90% being singletons. The rearrangement joins TRBV6-5 to TRBJ1-1; 8 bases fit TRBD1. Sequenced input: peripheral blood. The clonotype comes from a young man with acute or convalescent COVID-19. CDR3 sequence reads: CASSYLGQGGTEAFF. The CDR3 region has the DNA TGTGCCAGCAGTTACCTTGGACAGGGAGGTACTGAAGCTTTCTTT.